Sequencing of this TCR beta chain was carried out in a study of CXCR3-negative and CXCR3-positive naive CD8 T cells. Study details: Overall TRB read output was around 140 million, and each library contained about 1.5 +/- 0.3 million reads.

Study conclusions and caveats: Both naive subsets had comparably high diversity; memory CD8+ cells much lower.

It was by 5' RACE with UMI labels that the TRB cDNA libraries were prepared. Reprocessing the 5' RACE reads, TCRdb reports a single entry for every CDR3 protein and omits DNA. This sample contains 70,000 to 95,000 distinct CDR3 sequences. CDR1 and CDR2 (germline): SQVTM, ANQGSEA. The CDR3 sequence is 16 residues long. In regard to this clonotype: Its target is unknown.

This TCR was sampled from a human donor in good health. Some clones in this sample may be carry-over from other donors' samples. Sequenced material: naive CXCR3- CD8+ T cells from blood. Subset reported: CD45RO-CCR7+CD27+CD95- naive CD8+ T cells lacking CXCR3 (TNR3-). This chain joins TRBV29-1 and TRBJ2-3; TCRdb's D gene call, TRBD2, goes unchecked for lack of DNA. The chain's CDR3 is CSVLDPRRGDTDTQYF.